Sequencing of this TCR beta chain was carried out in a study of shared T cell receptors in the human thymus. Sequencing used immunoSEQ multiplex PCR; TCRdb keeps in-frame clones, though not all of them. The sample shows hundreds of thousands of clones, more than 75% of them seen only once. This CDR3 is built from 15 residues. Trimming took 0 bases from V and 6 from J; bases not matched to a gene: 11. In germline, CDR1 is GTSNPN, CDR2 SVGIG (reference sequence). A further study also used this sample, focusing on human thymus T cells. According to that study: Donors were healthy Finnish babies undergoing corrective operations for congenital heart defects.

The sample comprised thymocytes. V and J are TRBV30 and TRBJ2-7; the match to TRBD2 covers 7 bases. This receptor was obtained from a boy younger than two with a congenital heart defect. CDR3 in DNA: TGTGCCTGGAGTGTACGGGCGGGGGAACCCGGCGAGCAGTACTTC. Its protein product is CAWSVRAGEPGEQYF.